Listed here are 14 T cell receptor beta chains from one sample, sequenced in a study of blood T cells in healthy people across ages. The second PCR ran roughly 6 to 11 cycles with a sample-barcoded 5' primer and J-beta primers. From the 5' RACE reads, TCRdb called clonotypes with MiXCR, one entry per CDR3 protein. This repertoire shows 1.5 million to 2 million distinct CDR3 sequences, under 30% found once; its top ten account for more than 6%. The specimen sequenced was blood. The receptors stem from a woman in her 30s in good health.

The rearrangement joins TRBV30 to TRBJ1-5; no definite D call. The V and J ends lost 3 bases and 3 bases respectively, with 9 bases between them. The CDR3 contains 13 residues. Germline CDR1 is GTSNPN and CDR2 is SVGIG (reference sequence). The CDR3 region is CAWREGPNQPQHF. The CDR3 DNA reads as TGTGCCTGGAGAGAGGGTCCCAATCAGCCCCAGCATTTT.

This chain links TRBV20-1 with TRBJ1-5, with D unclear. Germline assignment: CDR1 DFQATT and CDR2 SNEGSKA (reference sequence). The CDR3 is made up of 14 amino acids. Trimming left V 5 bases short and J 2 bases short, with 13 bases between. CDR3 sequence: CSAAPGVGNQPQHF. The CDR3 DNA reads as TGCAGTGCTGCCCCCGGGGTTGGCAATCAGCCCCAGCATTTT.

The CDR3 sequence is CASSHGAEPYEQYF. The CDR3 bases are TGTGCCAGCAGCCACGGAGCGGAGCCCTACGAGCAGTACTTC. The chain combines TRBV14 with TRBJ2-7; weak D call: TRBD2 (5 bases). Germline values: CDR1 SGHDN, CDR2 FVKESK. The CDR3 runs to 14 residues. V was cut by 3 bases and J by 2 bases, with 11 bases left in between.

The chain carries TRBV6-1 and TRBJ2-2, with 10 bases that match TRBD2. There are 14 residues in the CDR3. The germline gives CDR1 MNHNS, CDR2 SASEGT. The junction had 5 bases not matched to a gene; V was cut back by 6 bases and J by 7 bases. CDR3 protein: CASRVAGGYGELFF. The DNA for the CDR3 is TGTGCCAGCAGAGTAGCGGGGGGATACGGGGAGCTGTTTTTT.

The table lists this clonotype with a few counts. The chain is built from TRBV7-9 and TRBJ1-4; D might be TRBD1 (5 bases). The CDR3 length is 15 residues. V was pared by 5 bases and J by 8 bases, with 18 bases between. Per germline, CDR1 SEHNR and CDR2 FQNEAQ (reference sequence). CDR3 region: CASSPWVGAKEKLFF. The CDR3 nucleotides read TGTGCCAGCAGCCCTTGGGTCGGGGCAAAGGAAAAACTGTTTTTT.

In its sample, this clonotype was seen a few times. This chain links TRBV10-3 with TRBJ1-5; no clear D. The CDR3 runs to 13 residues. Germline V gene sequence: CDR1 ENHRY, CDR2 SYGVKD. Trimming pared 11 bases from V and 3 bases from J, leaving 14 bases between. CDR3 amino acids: CASTDGFNQPQHF. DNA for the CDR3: TGTGCCTCCACGGACGGTTTCAATCAGCCCCAGCATTTT.

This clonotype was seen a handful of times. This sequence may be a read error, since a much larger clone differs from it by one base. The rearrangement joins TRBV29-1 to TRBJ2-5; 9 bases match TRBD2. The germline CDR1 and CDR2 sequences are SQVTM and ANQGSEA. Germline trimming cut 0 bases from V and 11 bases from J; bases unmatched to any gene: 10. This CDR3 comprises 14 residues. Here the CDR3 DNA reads TGCAGCGTTGAAGAGGTAGCGGGAGCTGGGGAGCAGTACTTC. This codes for CSVEEVAGAGEQYF.

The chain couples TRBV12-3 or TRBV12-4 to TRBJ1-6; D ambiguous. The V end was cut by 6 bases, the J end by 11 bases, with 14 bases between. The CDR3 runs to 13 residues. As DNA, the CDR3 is TGTGCCAGCAGGAGCCCACGGGAGGCACCCCTCCACTTT. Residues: CASRSPREAPLHF.

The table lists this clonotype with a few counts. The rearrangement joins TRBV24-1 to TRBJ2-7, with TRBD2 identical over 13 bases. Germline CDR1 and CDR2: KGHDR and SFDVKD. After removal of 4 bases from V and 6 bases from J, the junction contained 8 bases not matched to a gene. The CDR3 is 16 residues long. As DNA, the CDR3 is TGTGCCACCAGTGACGCCACTAGCGGGAGGGCCGTCGAGCAGTACTTC. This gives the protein CATSDATSGRAVEQYF.

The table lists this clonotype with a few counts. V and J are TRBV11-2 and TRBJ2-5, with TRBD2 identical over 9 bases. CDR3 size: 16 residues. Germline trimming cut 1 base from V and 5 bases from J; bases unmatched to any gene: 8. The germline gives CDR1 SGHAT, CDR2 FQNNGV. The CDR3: CASSLVSGGARETQYF. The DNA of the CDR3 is TGTGCCAGCAGCTTAGTTAGCGGGGGTGCGAGGGAGACCCAGTACTTC.

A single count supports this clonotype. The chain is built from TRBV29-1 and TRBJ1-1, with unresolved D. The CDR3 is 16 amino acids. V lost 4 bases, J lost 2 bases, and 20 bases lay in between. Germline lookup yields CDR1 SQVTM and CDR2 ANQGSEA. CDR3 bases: TGCAGCGTTGGTTCCGCCCCGGGCGCGGTCAACACTGAAGCTTTCTTT. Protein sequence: CSVGSAPGAVNTEAFF.

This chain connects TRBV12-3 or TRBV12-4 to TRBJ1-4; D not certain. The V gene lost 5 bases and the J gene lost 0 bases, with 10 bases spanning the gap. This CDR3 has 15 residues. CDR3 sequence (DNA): TGTGCCAGCAGTCCCGAGACGGCAACTAATGAAAAACTGTTTTTT. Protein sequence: CASSPETATNEKLFF.

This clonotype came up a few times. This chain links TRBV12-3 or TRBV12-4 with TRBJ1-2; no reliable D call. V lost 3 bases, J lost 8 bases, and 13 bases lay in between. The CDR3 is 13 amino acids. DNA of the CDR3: TGTGCCAGCAGTTTGTTACCCCGAGTGGGCTACACCTTC. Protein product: CASSLLPRVGYTF.

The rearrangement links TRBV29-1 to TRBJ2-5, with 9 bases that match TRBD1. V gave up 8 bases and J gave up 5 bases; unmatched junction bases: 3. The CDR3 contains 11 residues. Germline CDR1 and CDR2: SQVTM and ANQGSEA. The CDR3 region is CSTGGAETQYF. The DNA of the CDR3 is TGCAGCACAGGGGGCGCGGAGACCCAGTACTTC.